This T cell receptor beta chain was found in a study of blood T cell repertoires in COVID-19. About the study: COVID-19 samples, acute and convalescent, were from the United States, Italy and Spain. PBMCs, B-cell-depleted T cells, or T cells were the source of the cDNA or gDNA that made up the material.

The germline V gene has CDR1 SQVTM and CDR2 ANQGSEA. There are 14 residues in the CDR3. The V and J ends lost 4 bases and 10 bases respectively, with 17 bases between them. Clones were sequenced by immunoSEQ multiplex PCR, and TCRdb holds only the in-frame ones, with some missing. The table includes about 160,000 clones, less than 85% detected once. Sequencing used peripheral blood. J is TRBJ1-6 and V is TRBV29-1, with no clear D. This receptor was obtained from a woman in her thirties or forties with COVID-19, enrolled during active disease. The CDR3 nucleotides are TGCAGCGTTGTGGAGGGCCCCTCCGGGTCACCCCTCCACTTT. Residues: CSVVEGPSGSPLHF.